The 12 T cell receptor beta chains presented below share a single source sample, sequenced in a study of CXCR3-negative and CXCR3-positive naive CD8 T cells. Study conclusions and caveats: CXCR3-positive naive cells had TRB CDR3s that were more hydrophobic than CXCR3-negative naive cells had.

Their antigens remain unidentified. UMI-labeled TRB cDNA libraries were prepared by 5' RACE. Reprocessing the 5' RACE reads, TCRdb reports a single entry for every CDR3 protein and omits DNA. The sample shows about 6,800 distinct CDR3 sequences, and roughly 1.4% sits with its ten largest clones. Material: naive CXCR3+ CD8+ T cells from blood. Described subset: CD45RO-CCR7+CD27+CD95- naive CD8+ T cells expressing CXCR3 (TNR3+). All receptors derive from a human donor in good health. Some clones in this sample may be carry-over from other donors' samples.

The chain is built from TRBV9 and TRBJ2-3; the TCRdb call, TRBD2, lacks DNA for checking. The CDR3 spans 12 residues. Germline CDR1 is SGDLS and CDR2 is YYNGEE. The chain's CDR3 is CASSAWEDTQYF. Using reference TRBV9 and TRBJ2-3 for the parts outside the CDR3, the full variable domain is DSGVTQTPKHLITATGQRVTLRCSPRSGDLSVYWYQQSLDQGLQFLIQYYNGEERAKGNILERFSAQQFPDLHSELNLSSLELGDSALYFCASSAWEDTQYFGPGTRLTVL.

The V and J genes are TRBV28 and TRBJ2-2; TCRdb names TRBD2, which stays unverified in the absence of DNA. CDR1 and CDR2 (germline): MDHEN, SYDVKM. The CDR3 has 17 amino acids. The CDR3: CASSLTAVRGNTGELFF.

Its frequency marks this clonotype as medium-sized. The V and J genes are TRBV7-9 and TRBJ2-7; TCRdb's assignment of TRBD1 cannot be checked, as there is no DNA. CDR3 length: 15 amino acids. Germline loops: CDR1 SEHNR, CDR2 FQNEAQ (reference sequence). The CDR3 spells CASSFPEQGDYEQYF.

Here the CDR3 reads CASSRRDTSRETQYF. V usage is TRBV3-1 and J usage is TRBJ2-5; no DNA is available, so the TRBD1 call from TCRdb remains unchecked. Per the germline V gene, CDR1 is LGHDT and CDR2 is YNNKEL (reference sequence). The CDR3 totals 15 residues.

The chain couples TRBV29-1 to TRBJ2-3; TCRdb designates TRBD1, a call that cannot be tested without DNA. There are 15 residues in the CDR3. Germline values: CDR1 SQVTM, CDR2 ANQGSEA. CDR3 loop: CSVDGAGDPTDTQYF.

The chain recombines TRBV12-3 or TRBV12-4 with TRBJ1-3. This CDR3 contains 11 residues. CDR3 residues: CALNSGNTIYF.

This clonotype counts as medium-sized by frequency. The chain joins TRBV29-1 to TRBJ2-1. The CDR3 runs to 16 residues. Germline CDR1 reads SQVTM; CDR2 reads ANQGSEA. The CDR3 protein is CSVEDGYRTAYNEQFF.

V gene TRBV5-1 combines with J gene TRBJ2-7; TCRdb gives TRBD2 as the D gene, but with no DNA this cannot be confirmed. This CDR3 contains 15 residues. The germline V gene has CDR1 SGHRS and CDR2 YFSETQ. CDR3 in amino acids: CASSLGLAGVDEQYF.

Judged by frequency, this clonotype is medium-sized. This chain connects TRBV7-3 to TRBJ2-7. The CDR3 length is 13 residues. Germline CDR1 reads SGHTA; CDR2 reads FQGTGA. CDR3 residues: CASSRVPSAEQYF.

CDR3 in amino acids: CASSQAQYADTQYF. This chain connects TRBV14 to TRBJ2-3. This CDR3 has 14 residues. Germline CDR1 SGHDN, CDR2 FVKESK.

V is TRBV7-2 and J is TRBJ2-7; with no DNA, the TCRdb D assignment of TRBD2 cannot be verified. The CDR3 has 21 residues. Per the germline V gene, CDR1 is SGHTA and CDR2 is FQGNSA. Here the CDR3 reads CASSFPGVREGRGETSYEQYF.

This clonotype is labeled medium-sized (0.01 to 0.1%) based on frequency. J is TRBJ2-3 and V is TRBV24-1. The CDR3 spans 14 residues. The germline V gene encodes CDR1 KGHDR and CDR2 SFDVKD. This CDR3 reads CATSGPTTTDTQYF.